This section outlines one T cell receptor (beta chain) sequence together with its context. The sample holds one count of this clone. Its binding antigen is unknown. Base qualities are not recorded, but no much larger clone differs from it by a single base. Library prep was done by the immunoSEQ multiplex PCR assay. The original methods were these. A statistical classification framework was developed to diagnose cytomegalovirus status using the catalog of TCR beta chain sequences. TCRdb's version of the immuneACCESS table is confined to in-frame rearrangements and falls short of the full clone set. An unresolved V gene accounts for under half of the shortfall where checked; the remainder is of unknown origin. Clone size and V and J calls were adopted from that table, with D and trimming inferred from the DNA. Within this sample are about 180,000 clones, with 85% of them counted one time only. More than 15% of the sample belongs to the ten largest clones.

This sample was taken from a study of cytomegalovirus exposure and HLA in healthy donors (dated by TCRdb to the late 2010s). With regard to the full study: A later analysis indicated that the 130 or so validation repertoires were generated on the platform also employed for the 650 to 850 repertoires of the first cohort. In addition to the first cohort of around 670 subjects, a separate validation cohort of approximately 110 different subjects was used. To predict cytomegalovirus infection status, the study combined high-throughput TCR immunosequencing, statistical association of individual TCRs with disease status, and machine learning. The study aimed to test whether signatures of past pathogen exposure could be identified by cataloging public T cell receptors.

Broad study findings and their caveats: A later analysis lacked HLA typing for the validation cohort, so it scored co-occurrence in that cohort across all 120 or so repertoires. Across donors, most TCR sequences were observed very rarely, whereas some public TCRs were present in many individuals. The authors suggested that the approach could potentially be extended to other disease states and immunological phenotypes. In vitro tests confirmed that three of the cytomegalovirus-associated TCR beta chains recognize cytomegalovirus antigens. The classifier was reported to diagnose cytomegalovirus status with high specificity and sensitivity in both the original cohort and the validation cohort. The study gave a list of 150 to 200 TCR beta chains associated with cytomegalovirus. In a later analysis, TCRs clustered in the first cohort were found to also tend to co-occur in the approximately 120 validation repertoires, with approximately 95% of cluster scores above 0.

The germline V end is reduced by 0 bases and the J end by 7 bases; junction bases left unmatched: 5. CDR1 and CDR2, looked up from the germline V gene, are SGHRS and YFSETQ. From its cysteine to its phenylalanine, the CDR3 spans 14 amino acids. CDR3 DNA is the only sequence kept; it has 42 bases, read in frame from the first base. The donors belonged to the validation cohort of over a hundred subjects, which was separate from the roughly 700-subject first cohort. The TCR sequence derives from a man aged 18 to 30 in good health and CMV-seropositive. The rearrangement joined TRBV5-1 to TRBJ2-7; TRBD2 fits 9 bases in the junction. The sequenced material came from PBMCs. The DNA is as follows: TGCGCCAGCAGCTTGGAGCCTAGCGGGGTTGAGCAGTACTTC. Translated, this gives CASSLEPSGVEQYF. Extended through the reference TRBV5-1 and TRBJ2-7 proteins, this CDR3 yields the full variable domain: KAGVTQTPRYLIKTRGQQVTLSCSPISGHRSVSWYQQTPGQGLQFLFEYFSETQRNKGNFPGRFSGRQFSNSRSEMNVSTLELGDSALYLCASSLEPSGVEQYFGPGTRLTVT.